This T cell receptor (beta chain) is drawn from a study of blood T cell repertoires in COVID-19. The wider study: Acute-phase and convalescent COVID-19 samples originated in the United States, Italy and Spain. T cells, B-cell-depleted T cells, or PBMCs supplied cDNA or gDNA.

The data were produced by immunoSEQ multiplex PCR, yet TCRdb's version contains in-frame clones alone and is incomplete. The sample has about 180,000 clones, 83% seen once. The CDR3 is 15 amino acids. Germline V lookup: CDR1 SGHTA, CDR2 FQGTGA. With V trimmed by 2 bases and J by 3 bases, 4 bases remained unmatched. Followed longitudinally, the Seattle patients had been enrolled during active infection. The receptor was isolated from a woman in her 70s with COVID-19, enrolled during active disease. The chain joins TRBV7-3 to TRBJ2-1; 7 nucleotides line up with TRBD2. The sequenced sample was peripheral blood. The CDR3: CASSLLRGSYNEQFF. Here the CDR3 DNA reads TGTGCCAGCAGCTTACTCCGCGGGAGCTACAATGAGCAGTTCTTC.